The 8 T cell receptor beta chains in this list originate from one sample, sequenced in a study of blood T cell repertoires in COVID-19. TCRdb keeps only in-frame clones here, not all; method: immunoSEQ multiplex PCR. Counted here are nearly 200,000 clones, almost 85% occurring once; the ten biggest clones make up about 5.1%. What was sequenced was peripheral blood. These receptors all come from a woman in her seventies with active or convalescent COVID-19.

The V and J genes are TRBV5-4 and TRBJ1-2, with 9 bases aligning to TRBD1. The CDR3 spans 14 residues. CDR1 SGHNT and CDR2 YYREEE come from the germline V gene (reference sequence). The V segment lost 4 bases and the J segment 6 bases; nucleotides outside the gene matches: 7. The CDR3 DNA sequence: TGTGCCAGCAGCCGCGGGGACAGGGCGCATGGCTACACCTTC. Translating gives CASSRGDRAHGYTF.

The chain employs TRBV7-2 and TRBJ2-3; 12 bases line up with TRBD1. CDR1 SGHTA and CDR2 FQGNSA come from the germline V gene. Germline trimming cut 1 base from V and 6 bases from J; bases unmatched to any gene: 5. The CDR3 runs 16 residues. In nucleotides, the CDR3 is TGTGCCAGCAGCTTAGGAGGGACAGGGGGCTGGGATACGCAGTATTTT. Translation: CASSLGGTGGWDTQYF. Combining the CDR3 with reference TRBV7-2 and TRBJ2-3 gives the whole variable domain GAGVSQSPSNKVTEKGKDVELRCDPISGHTALYWYRQSLGQGLEFLIYFQGNSAPDKSGLPSDRFSAERTGGSVSTLTIQRTQQEDSAVYLCASSLGGTGGWDTQYFGPGTRLTVL.

The J gene is TRBJ2-1, the V gene TRBV12-3 or TRBV12-4; D remains ambiguous. V was cut by 7 bases and J by 4 bases, with 5 bases left in between. The CDR3 extends over 11 amino acids. CDR3 sequence (DNA): TGTGCCAGCACCCAGTACAATGAGCAGTTCTTC. As protein: CASTQYNEQFF.

This clone showed up just a few times. This sequence joins TRBV27 and TRBJ2-3, with 7 positions matching TRBD2. Germline assignment: CDR1 MNHEY and CDR2 SMNVEV (reference sequence). V was clipped by 6 bases and J by 4 bases; unmatched bases: 10. This CDR3 spans 15 amino acids. The CDR3 sequence is CASSLAGGRSDTQYF. The CDR3 nucleotides are TGTGCCAGCAGCCTCGCAGGCGGGAGATCAGATACGCAGTATTTT.

This clone was observed once. The rearrangement links TRBV28 to TRBJ1-2, with 7 nucleotides matching TRBD1. The CDR3 sequence is 15 residues long. Germline V gene sequence: CDR1 MDHEN, CDR2 SYDVKM. V was clipped by 4 bases and J by 3 bases; unmatched bases: 8. The CDR3 DNA follows: TGTGCCAGCAGTTCCCGAGGACAGGAATACTATGGCTACACCTTC. Amino acid sequence: CASSSRGQEYYGYTF.

J is TRBJ2-3 and V is TRBV2; 9 bases agree with TRBD2. V lost 8 bases to trimming and J lost 2 bases; unmatched junction nucleotides: 8. The V gene's germline CDR1 is SNHLY and CDR2 FYNNEI. The CDR3 is 15 residues long. The DNA for the CDR3 is TGTGCCAGCGTCCGGACTAGCGCACACACAGATACGCAGTATTTT. Translating it yields CASVRTSAHTDTQYF.

This clone was picked up one time. This chain uses TRBV11-2 with TRBJ1-1; 10 positions agree with TRBD1. This CDR3 contains 15 residues. The junction had 4 bases not matched to a gene; V was cut back by 2 bases and J by 4 bases. The germline CDR1 and CDR2 sequences are SGHAT and FQNNGV. The CDR3 region is CASSLRDRGGTEAFF. In DNA, the CDR3 is TGTGCCAGCAGCTTACGGGACAGGGGCGGCACTGAAGCTTTCTTT.

CDR3 bases: TGCGCCAGCAGTGAGCACCGGAGAGCCCGCCTGGATGAGCAGTTCTTC. Protein: CASSEHRRARLDEQFF. This rearrangement joins TRBV10-1 to TRBJ2-1; no clear D. V was trimmed by 2 bases and J by 8 bases, leaving 19 bases between them. This CDR3 region has 16 residues. Germline values: CDR1 WNHNN, CDR2 SYGVQD (reference sequence).